A selection of T cell receptor beta chains follows, all from one sample in a study of spatial heterogeneity in lung cancer. From the 5' RACE reads, TCRdb called clonotypes with MiXCR, one entry per CDR3 protein. The table records about 75,000 distinct CDR3 sequences, more than 10% of them present only once. The sequenced sample was PBMCs, obtained at surgery. Every receptor here comes from a male donor with early-stage non-small cell lung cancer. Each CDR3 is given with its conserved first and last residue.

CDR3 length: 15
V gene: TRBV7-2
CDR3 protein: CASSAWGGAPDTQYF

CDR3 length: 17
V gene: TRBV7-9
CDR3 protein: CASSLDGLAANTGELFF

CDR3 length: 16
V gene: TRBV24-1
CDR3 protein: CATSDRGQGQAGEQFF

CDR3 length: 14
V gene: TRBV9
CDR3 protein: CASSVADRGDGYTF

CDR3 length: 15
V gene: TRBV24-1
CDR3 protein: CATSDPGQFGNTIYF

CDR3 length: 17
V gene: TRBV20-1
CDR3 protein: CSARELSGAHGNYGYTF

CDR3 length: 14
V gene: TRBV4-3
CDR3 protein: CASSLTVRSYEQYF

CDR3 length: 11
V gene: TRBV5-1
CDR3 protein: CASSSAAEQFF

CDR3 length: 16
V gene: TRBV6-5
CDR3 protein: CASSYSGSSGANVLTF

CDR3 length: 13
V gene: TRBV29-1
CDR3 protein: CSVDTEFLNEQFF

CDR3 length: 14
V gene: TRBV12-3/TRBV12-4
CDR3 protein: CASSFGRLNTEAFF

CDR3 length: 15
V gene: TRBV27
CDR3 protein: CASSFGSGSSYEQYF

CDR3 length: 14
V gene: TRBV7-2
CDR3 protein: CASSITGRKETQYF

CDR3 length: 14
V gene: TRBV20-1
CDR3 protein: CSARWEHGAYEQYF

CDR3 length: 14
V gene: TRBV27
CDR3 protein: CASGTGVSGNTIYF

CDR3 length: 14
V gene: TRBV6-5
CDR3 protein: CASSYSNRPYEAFF

CDR3 length: 14
V gene: TRBV29-1
CDR3 protein: CSAESGGETGELFF

CDR3 length: 16
V gene: TRBV29-1
CDR3 protein: CSVEGEREGSYNEQFF

CDR3 length: 16
V gene: TRBV4-2
CDR3 protein: CASSLSSATGANVLTF

CDR3 length: 15
V gene: TRBV10-3
CDR3 protein: CAIRGLGPNTGELFF

CDR3 length: 15
V gene: TRBV21-1
CDR3 protein: CASSKAPNIQETQYF

CDR3 length: 17
V gene: TRBV6-5
CDR3 protein: CASSPRVGTGLYNEQFF

CDR3 length: 17
V gene: TRBV3-1
CDR3 protein: CASSYYRSSNSYNEQFF

CDR3 length: 20
V gene: TRBV19
CDR3 protein: CASSIRPPSGRSPNTDTQYF

CDR3 length: 16
V gene: TRBV18
CDR3 protein: CASSPPGTRFYNEQFF

CDR3 length: 16
V gene: TRBV11-2
CDR3 protein: CASSLVQGAFYNEQFF

CDR3 length: 15
V gene: TRBV19
CDR3 protein: CASSSGGFVYNEQFF

CDR3 length: 13
V gene: TRBV4-3
CDR3 protein: CASSQTPGSPLHF

CDR3 length: 13
V gene: TRBV12-3/TRBV12-4
CDR3 protein: CASIDRAHYGYTF

CDR3 length: 11
V gene: TRBV2
CDR3 protein: CASRKYTEAFF

CDR3 length: 12
V gene: TRBV12-3/TRBV12-4
CDR3 protein: CASSYWRTEAFF

CDR3 length: 13
V gene: TRBV18
CDR3 protein: CASSETASYEQYF

CDR3 length: 16
V gene: TRBV7-9
CDR3 protein: CASIRTGTHPNYGYTF

CDR3 length: 14
V gene: TRBV25-1
CDR3 protein: CASRGLGANTEAFF

CDR3 length: 16
V gene: TRBV7-9
CDR3 protein: CASTTDDRGGRQPQHF

CDR3 length: 15
V gene: TRBV5-1
CDR3 protein: CASSPITGQHTVLTF

CDR3 length: 12
V gene: TRBV2
CDR3 protein: CASSEGDTEAFF

CDR3 length: 15
V gene: TRBV5-4
CDR3 protein: CASSLWNEGRETQYF

CDR3 length: 13
V gene: TRBV5-4
CDR3 protein: CASSLTGINGYTF

CDR3 length: 13
V gene: TRBV6-1
CDR3 protein: CASSETKDGELFF

CDR3 length: 17
V gene: TRBV13
CDR3 protein: CASSLVPLQGRGTEAFF

CDR3 length: 14
V gene: TRBV11-2
CDR3 protein: CASSPGQRRYEQYF

CDR3 length: 15
V gene: TRBV7-9
CDR3 protein: CASSNSVGGNQPQHF

CDR3 length: 14
V gene: TRBV5-5
CDR3 protein: CASSLAAGQETQYF

CDR3 length: 13
V gene: TRBV6-6
CDR3 protein: CASSFQQGTEAFF

CDR3 length: 15
V gene: TRBV12-3/TRBV12-4
CDR3 protein: CASSLERFGVGELFF

CDR3 length: 13
V gene: TRBV20-1
CDR3 protein: CSAMDGYSYEQYF

CDR3 length: 16
V gene: TRBV5-1
CDR3 protein: CASSLVVRGAEDEQYF